Only one count was recorded for the clone carrying this T cell receptor beta chain. Its cognate antigen is unknown. This record comes from a study of neoadjuvant anti-PD-1 for oral cavity cancer. At the level of the study: Around day 43, patients without progression received a fourth nivolumab dose before surgery.

Study outcomes and limitations: After neoadjuvant nivolumab, PBMC T cell clonality was significantly higher in non-responders than responders. Treg/Th17 ratio rose with pretreatment blood and fell with post-treatment tumor TCRbeta clonality.

The patients had HPV-negative, locally advanced oral cavity squamous cell carcinoma. This CDR3 contains 15 residues. Germline assignment: CDR1 SNHLY and CDR2 FYNNEI. V gave up 3 bases and J gave up 7 bases, with 19 bases separating them. Produced via immunoSEQ multiplex PCR; TCRdb's table is partial and in-frame only. This table holds approximately 13,000 clones, around 66% found once. This TCR came from a person aged 35 to 85 with oral cavity squamous cell carcinoma. This rearrangement joins TRBV2 to TRBJ2-7, with D possibly TRBD2 on 6 matching bases. The sample here was PBMCs, taken before nivolumab (anti-PD-1) treatment. DNA of the CDR3: TGTGCCAGCAGTGATATATATATGGGGAGCGGGGAGCAGTACTTC. Residues: CASSDIYMGSGEQYF. Combining the CDR3 with reference TRBV2 and TRBJ2-7 gives the whole variable domain EPEVTQTPSHQVTQMGQEVILRCVPISNHLYFYWYRQILGQKVEFLVSFYNNEISEKSEIFDDQFSVERPDGSNFTLKIRSTKLEDSAMYFCASSDIYMGSGEQYFGPGTRLTVT.